This record looks at one TCR beta chain sequence and its context. The antigen is undetermined. Unmatched junction bases numbered 13, after V lost 6 bases and J lost 5 bases. The CDR3 sequence is 16 residues long. These data originate in a study of T cell repertoires in cytomegalovirus infection. Notes on the study in general: Frequencies of public TCR beta families were cumulated, and this identified carriers of CMV plus the relevant HLA.

One entry per CDR3 protein results from TCRdb running MiXCR on the reads. Counted here are some 800,000 distinct CDR3 sequences, approximately 32% occurring once; the ten biggest clones make up around 12%. The gene calls are TRBV12-3 or TRBV12-4 and TRBJ2-1; 7 bases are a match to TRBD1. Material: cultured CD8+ T cells from PBMCs, obtained from culture after CMV antigen stimulation. This receptor was obtained from a human donor in good health (CMV status not recorded). Some clones in this sample may be carry-over from other donors' samples. CDR3 in DNA: TGTGCCAGCAGCCCCCCCGACAGGGCAACCCACAATGAGCAGTTCTTC. Encoded protein: CASSPPDRATHNEQFF.